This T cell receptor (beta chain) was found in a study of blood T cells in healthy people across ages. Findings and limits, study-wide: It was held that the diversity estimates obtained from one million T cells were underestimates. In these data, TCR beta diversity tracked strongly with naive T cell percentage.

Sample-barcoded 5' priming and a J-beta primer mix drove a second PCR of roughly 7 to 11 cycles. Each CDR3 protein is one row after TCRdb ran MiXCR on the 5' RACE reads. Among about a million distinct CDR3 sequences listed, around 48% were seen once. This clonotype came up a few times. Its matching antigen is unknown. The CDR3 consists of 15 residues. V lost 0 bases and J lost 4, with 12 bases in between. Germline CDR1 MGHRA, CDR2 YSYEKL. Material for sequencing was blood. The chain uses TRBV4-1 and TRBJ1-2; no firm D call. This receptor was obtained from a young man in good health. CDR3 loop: CASSQDPGSIYGYTF. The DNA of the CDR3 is TGCGCCAGCAGCCAAGATCCTGGATCGATCTATGGCTACACCTTC.